This T cell receptor (beta chain) was found in a study of blood T cell repertoires in COVID-19. At the level of the study: Samples of COVID-19 (acute and convalescent) were obtained from the United States, Italy and Spain. From T cells, B-cell-depleted T cells, or PBMCs came the material, which was cDNA or gDNA.

In the study's own analysis: Estimated nucleated cell counts came from reference gene primer amplification. Here immunoSEQ multiplex PCR was the method, and the copy in TCRdb shows in-frame clones only, minus some. That table is the source of V, J and clone size, and D and trimming were worked out from the DNA. The sample yields around 110,000 clones, about 79% seen once. CDR3 length: 15 residues. Germline values: CDR1 ENHRY, CDR2 SYGVKD. Trimming stripped 3 bases from V and 2 bases from J, with 11 bases between. Sequencing was done on a sample of peripheral blood. The chain links TRBV10-3 to TRBJ1-3, with D unclear. The TCR comes from a woman aged 70-85 years with acute or convalescent COVID-19. This CDR3 is CAISDRQRPGNTIYF. In nucleotides, the CDR3 is TGTGCCATCAGTGACCGACAAAGGCCTGGAAACACCATATATTTT.